This T cell receptor (beta chain) was sequenced during a study of brain T cells in children with intractable seizures. The study's findings and limits: Clones missing pre-surgery may reflect undersampling of that blood sample.

Germline CDR1 is MGHRA and CDR2 is YSYEKL. V dropped 4 bases and J dropped 6 bases, with 18 bases sitting between them. This CDR3 region has 15 residues. A word on this clone: Its antigen is not known.

The sequenced cases were selected for having the highest brain T cell transcript signatures. At least one anti-epileptic drug was given before surgery. Clones were sequenced by immunoSEQ multiplex PCR, and TCRdb holds only the in-frame ones, with some missing. This table holds under 150,000 clones, 94% found once. The sequence was obtained from a boy in the first two years of life with hemimegalencephaly and intractable seizures. The chain employs TRBV4-1 and TRBJ1-1, with D perhaps TRBD1 (5 bases). Here the sequenced sample was peripheral blood, taken at surgery. The CDR3 sequence: CASSLSQGPGPEAFF. The CDR3 nucleotides read TGCGCCAGCAGCCTAAGCCAGGGCCCTGGCCCTGAAGCTTTCTTT.